These 9 T cell receptor beta chains came from one sample sequenced in a study of cytomegalovirus exposure and HLA in healthy donors. The PCR ran on 60 Vbeta and 13 Jbeta primers. Using immunoSEQ multiplex PCR, the repertoire was profiled, and TCRdb retains in-frame clones only, with some absent. The table for this sample gives around 130,000 clones. Material: PBMCs. Receptors were obtained from a woman aged 35 to 49 in good health and CMV-seronegative.

This rearrangement joins TRBV18 to TRBJ2-1, with TRBD1 matching 9 bases. Germline V gene lookup returns CDR1 KGHSH and CDR2 LQKENI. The V and J ends lost 4 bases and 7 bases, in that order; junction bases with no gene match: 8. CDR3 length equals 15 residues. This CDR3 is CASSQQGTGQNEQFF. The CDR3 DNA reads as TGTGCCAGCTCACAACAGGGGACAGGGCAAAATGAGCAGTTCTTC. The variable domain in full, completed from reference TRBV18 and TRBJ2-1, reads NAGVMQNPRHLVRRRGQEARLRCSPMKGHSHVYWYRQLPEEGLKFMVYLQKENIIDESGMPKERFSAEFPKEGPSILRIQQVVRGDSAAYFCASSQQGTGQNEQFFGPGTRLTVL.

J is TRBJ1-5 and V is TRBV4-1; TRBD1 matches at 8 bases. The V and J ends lost 5 bases and 7 bases, in that order; junction bases with no gene match: 4. Germline V gene sequence: CDR1 MGHRA, CDR2 YSYEKL. This CDR3 comprises 13 residues. CDR3 sequence: CASSGDRRQPQHF. CDR3 DNA sequence: TGCGCCAGCAGCGGGGACAGGAGACAGCCCCAGCATTTT.

J is TRBJ1-1 and V is TRBV5-6; 7 positions agree with TRBD1. With 4 bases clipped from V and 0 bases from J, the junction kept 3 bases outside the gene matches. This CDR3 has 14 amino acids. The V gene's germline CDR1 is SGHDT and CDR2 YYEEEE. The CDR3 region has the DNA TGTGCCAGCAGCATTAGGGGGCTGAACACTGAAGCTTTCTTT. This gives the protein CASSIRGLNTEAFF.

The CDR3 region is CATRGDRKNTEAFF. The DNA for the CDR3 is TGTGCCACCAGGGGAGACCGGAAGAACACTGAAGCTTTCTTT. The rearrangement uses TRBV15 and TRBJ1-1; D gene unclear. With 6 bases removed from V and 1 base from J, the gap between germline ends came to 12 bases. Germline CDR1 LNHNV, CDR2 YYDKDF (reference sequence). The length of the CDR3 is 14 residues.

The V gene is TRBV7-9, the J gene TRBJ1-5; D is undetermined. Germline assignment: CDR1 SEHNR and CDR2 FQNEAQ (reference sequence). The CDR3 is 15 residues long. V was clipped by 5 bases and J by 0 bases, with 11 bases between them. The CDR3 nucleotides read TGTGCCAGCAGCAGAACAGACCCTAGCAATCAGCCCCAGCATTTT. Translated, it gives CASSRTDPSNQPQHF.

The rearrangement links TRBV27 to TRBJ1-2; TRBD1 might be the D (5 bases). Germline assignment: CDR1 MNHEY and CDR2 SMNVEV (reference sequence). Trimming stripped 2 bases from V and 7 bases from J, with 14 bases between. This CDR3 has 14 residues. For the CDR3, the DNA is TGTGCCAGCAGTTTACGTCGGCAGGGCGGTGGCTACACCTTC. Residues: CASSLRRQGGGYTF.

DNA of the CDR3: TGCGCCAGCAGGGAGGGACTAGCGGGGGGGCAGGATACGCAGTATTTT. Translated: CASREGLAGGQDTQYF. V usage is TRBV10-2 and J usage is TRBJ2-3; 16 nucleotides align to TRBD2. The CDR3 runs to 16 residues. The junction had 6 bases not matched to a gene; V was cut back by 6 bases and J by 6 bases. Looked up from germline, CDR1 is WSHSY and CDR2 is SAAADI.

The chain carries TRBV19 and TRBJ2-4, with 11 bases lining up with TRBD1. Germline values: CDR1 LNHDA, CDR2 SQIVND (reference sequence). Trimming at V came to 5 bases and at J to 7 bases, leaving 7 bases not matched to a gene. The CDR3 has 15 amino acids. The CDR3 coding sequence is TGTGCCAGTAGTGACTTCCGGGACAGGGGGAACATTCAGTACTTC. It codes for CASSDFRDRGNIQYF.

The chain carries TRBV28 and TRBJ1-4; D ambiguous. Germline V gives CDR1 MDHEN, CDR2 SYDVKM. V lost 3 bases and J lost 7, with 9 bases in between. The CDR3 runs to 13 residues. The DNA of the CDR3 is TGTGCCAGCAGTTTTGATAGAAGTGAAAAACTGTTTTTT. Its protein product is CASSFDRSEKLFF.